The next 13 T cell receptor beta chains were all read from a single sample in a study of shared clonotypes between healthy human individuals. Assay used: immunoSEQ multiplex PCR; TCRdb lists only in-frame clones, some missing. The table includes 1,400,000 or so clones, about 98.5% detected once. Material for sequencing was naive CD4+ T cells sorted from blood. Subset in this sample: CD45RA+ positively selected. The receptor source for this set is a man aged 30-40 years in good health.

The genes are TRBV18 and TRBJ1-1; D remains ambiguous. The germline gives CDR1 KGHSH, CDR2 LQKENI. The CDR3 length is 13 residues. Trimming shortened V by 3 bases and J by 4 bases, and 9 bases separated the two germline ends. CDR3 region: CASSPRGGTEAFF. Written as DNA, the CDR3 is TGTGCCAGCTCACCTCGGGGAGGCACTGAAGCTTTCTTT.

This clone has a single count. The chain carries TRBV18 and TRBJ2-7, with 8 bases lining up with TRBD2. The V and J ends lost 3 bases and 7 bases, in that order; junction bases with no gene match: 17. This CDR3 spans 17 amino acids. Germline CDR1 KGHSH, CDR2 LQKENI. Here the CDR3 reads CASSPSGGGTTSGEQYF. In DNA, the CDR3 is TGTGCCAGCTCACCCTCTGGCGGGGGGACCACCTCCGGGGAGCAGTACTTC. The entire variable domain, with the rest obtained from reference TRBV18 and TRBJ2-7, is as follows: NAGVMQNPRHLVRRRGQEARLRCSPMKGHSHVYWYRQLPEEGLKFMVYLQKENIIDESGMPKERFSAEFPKEGPSILRIQQVVRGDSAAYFCASSPSGGGTTSGEQYFGPGTRLTVT.

The V gene is TRBV27, the J gene TRBJ2-2; TRBD2 aligns across 10 bases. V lost 4 bases to trimming and J lost 1 base; unmatched junction nucleotides: 9. CDR1 is MNHEY and CDR2 is SMNVEV in the germline V gene (reference sequence). The CDR3 contains 18 residues. The CDR3 protein is CASSSPPRTSGNTGELFF. The CDR3 bases are TGTGCCAGCAGTTCACCACCTCGGACTAGCGGGAACACCGGGGAGCTGTTTTTT.

V is TRBV10-2 and J is TRBJ2-1; D call uncertain. Per germline, CDR1 WSHSY and CDR2 SAAADI. This CDR3 is built from 14 residues. Trimming pared 8 bases from V and 4 bases from J, leaving 15 bases between. CDR3: CASSPASLYNEQFF. The DNA for the CDR3 is TGCGCCAGCTCCCCGGCGTCGCTTTACAATGAGCAGTTCTTC.

This clone was picked up one time. The genes are TRBV5-1 and TRBJ2-7, with TRBD2 identical over 12 bases. Germline V gene lookup returns CDR1 SGHRS and CDR2 YFSETQ. The CDR3 spans 15 residues. Trimming removed 7 bases from V and 1 base from J; junction bases left unmatched: 6. The CDR3, as DNA: TGCGCCAGCCAAGGACTAGCGGGGAGATCCTACGAGCAGTACTTC. Its protein product is CASQGLAGRSYEQYF.

This chain joins TRBV29-1 and TRBJ2-5; D is possibly TRBD2 (5 bases). CDR3 length: 17 residues. V was cut by 1 base and J by 5 bases, with 23 bases left in between. Germline CDR1 is SQVTM and CDR2 is ANQGSEA. The CDR3 protein is CSVEGREGEEGYETQYF. CDR3 bases: TGCAGCGTTGAAGGACGCGAAGGAGAAGAGGGTTACGAGACCCAGTACTTC.

This clone was detected only once. J is TRBJ1-2 and V is TRBV2, with D perhaps matching TRBD1 (6 bases). V lost 8 bases, J lost 4 bases, and 23 bases lay in between. CDR1 is SNHLY and CDR2 is FYNNEI in the germline V gene. CDR3 length equals 16 residues. The CDR3 loop reads CASVIYQTGLSYGYTF. The CDR3 nucleotides are TGTGCCAGCGTCATATATCAGACAGGCCTTAGCTATGGCTACACCTTC.

This sequence joins TRBV4-3 and TRBJ1-2; TRBD1 is a possible D gene (5 bases). Trimming pared 0 bases from V and 4 bases from J, leaving 15 bases between. This CDR3 comprises 16 residues. Germline V lookup: CDR1 LGHNA, CDR2 YSLEER. Here the CDR3 DNA reads TGCGCCAGCAGCCAAGATCGCTGGGGCAGCTTCTATGGCTACACCTTC. Protein: CASSQDRWGSFYGYTF.

This sequence joins TRBV7-9 and TRBJ2-7, with 8 bases aligning to TRBD2. Per germline, CDR1 SEHNR and CDR2 FQNEAQ (reference sequence). The length of the CDR3 is 18 residues. V was clipped by 5 bases and J by 5 bases; unmatched bases: 20. DNA for the CDR3: TGTGCCAGCAGCCCCCTTGACTTCGAGCGGGAGAATCGTAACGAGCAGTACTTC. It specifies CASSPLDFERENRNEQYF.

The V call is TRBV29-1, the J call TRBJ2-7; D is unclear. V was clipped by 4 bases and J by 1 base, with 11 bases between them. CDR1 SQVTM and CDR2 ANQGSEA come from the germline V gene. There are 13 residues in the CDR3. CDR3 residues: CSVAQVLSYEQYF. CDR3 DNA sequence: TGCAGCGTTGCTCAGGTATTGTCCTACGAGCAGTACTTC.

The J gene is TRBJ1-4, the V gene TRBV27, with D perhaps matching TRBD1 (6 bases). Trimming cost V 1 base and J 4 bases, with 13 bases left between them. The CDR3 runs 16 residues. CDR1 is MNHEY and CDR2 is SMNVEV in the germline V gene (reference sequence). CDR3 protein: CASSLWADSNNEKLFF. DNA for the CDR3: TGTGCCAGCAGTTTATGGGCGGACAGCAATAATGAAAAACTGTTTTTT.

This rearrangement joins TRBV2 to TRBJ2-3; the D is unclear. This CDR3 region has 14 residues. CDR1 is SNHLY and CDR2 is FYNNEI in the germline V gene. Trimming took 3 bases from V and 6 from J, leaving 13 bases between them. CDR3 bases: TGTGCCAGCAGTGAGTCGCGGTGGATGGATACGCAGTATTTT. It codes for CASSESRWMDTQYF.

Remarks on this clone: Mismatch with germline at one junction end may stem from a read error. The rearrangement links TRBV7-2 to TRBJ2-1; D perhaps matches TRBD2 (5 bases). Germline-derived CDR1 and CDR2 are SGHTA and FQGNSA. CDR3 size: 15 residues. CDR3 sequence: CASSLAASSFNEQFF. The CDR3 DNA is TGTGCCAGCAGCTTAGCGGCTAGCTCCTTCAATGAGCAGTTCTTC.